This TCR beta chain was profiled in a study of Graves' ophthalmopathy and Graves' hyperthyroidism. Amplification from RNA transcripts yielded the TCR beta CDR3 regions. The authors performed first-round RT-PCR with HTBI primers and then a second-round multiplex PCR. Each CDR3 protein is one row after TCRdb ran MiXCR on the multiplex PCR reads. The sample contains about 220,000 distinct CDR3 sequences, roughly 21% of which appear only once. This clonotype has ten or more counts. The target antigen is unknown. The CDR3 loop spans 14 amino acids. CDR1 and CDR2 from the germline V gene are SGHRS and YFSETQ. V dropped 0 bases and J dropped 6 bases, with 12 bases sitting between them. Points from the study as a whole: Ophthalmopathy was separated from stable hyperthyroidism by a 13-signature model with roughly 91% sensitivity and over 70% specificity.

The chain has TRBV5-1 and TRBJ1-2; no definite D call. Sequencing input: peripheral blood. The source of this sequence is a woman in her forties or fifties with Graves' ophthalmopathy. The CDR3 loop reads CASSLAEGRDGYTF. The CDR3 bases are TGCGCCAGCAGCTTGGCCGAGGGTCGTGATGGCTACACCTTC.